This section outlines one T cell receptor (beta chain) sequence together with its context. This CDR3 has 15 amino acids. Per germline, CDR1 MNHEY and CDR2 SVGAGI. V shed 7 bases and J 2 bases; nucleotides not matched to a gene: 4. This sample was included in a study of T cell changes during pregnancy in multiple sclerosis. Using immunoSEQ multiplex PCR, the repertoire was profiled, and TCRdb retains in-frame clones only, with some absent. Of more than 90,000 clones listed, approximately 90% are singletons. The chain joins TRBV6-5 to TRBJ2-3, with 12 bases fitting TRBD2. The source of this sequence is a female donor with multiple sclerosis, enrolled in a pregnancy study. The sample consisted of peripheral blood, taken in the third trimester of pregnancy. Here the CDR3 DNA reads TGTGCCAGCAAAACTAGCGGGGGGTCCACAGATACGCAGTATTTT. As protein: CASKTSGGSTDTQYF.